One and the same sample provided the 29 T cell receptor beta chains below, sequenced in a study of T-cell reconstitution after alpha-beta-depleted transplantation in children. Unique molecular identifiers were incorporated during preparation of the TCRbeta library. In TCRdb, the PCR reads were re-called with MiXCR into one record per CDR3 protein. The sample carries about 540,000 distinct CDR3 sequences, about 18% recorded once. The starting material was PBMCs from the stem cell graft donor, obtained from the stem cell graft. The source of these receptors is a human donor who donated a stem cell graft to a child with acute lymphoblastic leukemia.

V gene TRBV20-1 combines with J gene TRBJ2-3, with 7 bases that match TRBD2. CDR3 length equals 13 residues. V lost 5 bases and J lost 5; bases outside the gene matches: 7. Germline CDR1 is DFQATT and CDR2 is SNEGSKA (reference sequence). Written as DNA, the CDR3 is TGCAGTGCTTCACGCGGGGGAGTAGATACGCAGTATTTT. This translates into CSASRGGVDTQYF.

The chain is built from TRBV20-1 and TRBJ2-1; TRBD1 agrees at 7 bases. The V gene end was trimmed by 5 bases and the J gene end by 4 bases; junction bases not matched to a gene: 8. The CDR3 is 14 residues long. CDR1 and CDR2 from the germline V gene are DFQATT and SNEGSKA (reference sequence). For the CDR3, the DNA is TGCAGTGCTGTCCGACAGGGATTGTACAATGAGCAGTTCTTC. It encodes CSAVRQGLYNEQFF.

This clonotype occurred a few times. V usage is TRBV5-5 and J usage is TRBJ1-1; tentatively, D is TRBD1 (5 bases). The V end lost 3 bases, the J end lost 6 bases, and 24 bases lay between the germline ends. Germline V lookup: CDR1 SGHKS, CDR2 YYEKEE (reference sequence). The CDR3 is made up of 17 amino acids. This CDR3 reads CASSWNMEGFLYAEAFF. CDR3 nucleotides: TGTGCCAGCAGCTGGAACATGGAGGGGTTTTTATACGCTGAAGCTTTCTTT.

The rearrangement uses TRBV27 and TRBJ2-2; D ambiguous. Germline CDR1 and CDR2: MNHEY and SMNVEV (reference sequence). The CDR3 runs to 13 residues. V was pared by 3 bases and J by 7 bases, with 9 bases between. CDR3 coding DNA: TGTGCCAGCAGTTTGGCAGATGACGGGGAGCTGTTTTTT. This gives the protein CASSLADDGELFF.

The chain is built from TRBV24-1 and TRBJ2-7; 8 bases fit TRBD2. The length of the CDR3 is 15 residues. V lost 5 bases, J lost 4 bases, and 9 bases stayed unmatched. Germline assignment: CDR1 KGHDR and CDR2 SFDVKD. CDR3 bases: TGTGCCACCAGTGCCTCCGGGAGGGCCGAATACGAGCAGTACTTC. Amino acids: CATSASGRAEYEQYF.

The CDR3 nucleotides are TGTGCCAGCAGCCCTCAGGGGGTTCAGCCCCAGCATTTT. Its translation is CASSPQGVQPQHF. This sequence joins TRBV3-1 and TRBJ1-5; 7 nucleotides match TRBD1. Unmatched junction bases numbered 3, after V lost 4 bases and J lost 6 bases. The CDR3 sequence is 13 residues long. Looked up from germline, CDR1 is LGHDT and CDR2 is YNNKEL (reference sequence).

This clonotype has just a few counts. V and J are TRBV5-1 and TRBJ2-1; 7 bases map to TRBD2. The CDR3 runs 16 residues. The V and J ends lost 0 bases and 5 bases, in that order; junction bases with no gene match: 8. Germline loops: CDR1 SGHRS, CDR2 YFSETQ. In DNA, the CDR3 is TGCGCCAGCAGCTTGGGGGAGGGGAATCCAGACAATGAGCAGTTCTTC. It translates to CASSLGEGNPDNEQFF.

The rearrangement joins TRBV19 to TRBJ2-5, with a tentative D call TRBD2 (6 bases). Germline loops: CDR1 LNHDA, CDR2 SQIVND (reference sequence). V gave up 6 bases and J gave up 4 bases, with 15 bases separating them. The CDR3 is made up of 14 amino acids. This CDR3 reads CASSIRDSGETQYF. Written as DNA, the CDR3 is TGTGCCAGTAGCATTAGGGACTCCGGAGAGACCCAGTACTTC.

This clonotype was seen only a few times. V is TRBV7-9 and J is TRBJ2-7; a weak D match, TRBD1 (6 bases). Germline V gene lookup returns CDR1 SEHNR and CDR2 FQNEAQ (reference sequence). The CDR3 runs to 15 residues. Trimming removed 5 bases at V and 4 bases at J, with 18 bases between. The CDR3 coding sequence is TGTGCCAGCAGCCCTGCGGTCGACAGGTGGTACGAGCAGTACTTC. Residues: CASSPAVDRWYEQYF.

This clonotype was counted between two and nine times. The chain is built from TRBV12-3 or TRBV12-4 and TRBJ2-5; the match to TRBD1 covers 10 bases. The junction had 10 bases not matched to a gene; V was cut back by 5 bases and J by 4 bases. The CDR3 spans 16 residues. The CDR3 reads CASSDVGQGSRETQYF. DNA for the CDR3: TGTGCCAGCAGTGACGTGGGACAGGGGAGCCGAGAGACCCAGTACTTC.

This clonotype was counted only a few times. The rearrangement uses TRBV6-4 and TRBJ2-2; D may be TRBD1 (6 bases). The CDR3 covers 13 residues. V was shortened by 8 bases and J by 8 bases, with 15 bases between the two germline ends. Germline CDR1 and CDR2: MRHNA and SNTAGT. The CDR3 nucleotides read TGTGCCAGCCGGGACAAATTGTCTGGGGAGCTGTTTTTT. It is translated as CASRDKLSGELFF.

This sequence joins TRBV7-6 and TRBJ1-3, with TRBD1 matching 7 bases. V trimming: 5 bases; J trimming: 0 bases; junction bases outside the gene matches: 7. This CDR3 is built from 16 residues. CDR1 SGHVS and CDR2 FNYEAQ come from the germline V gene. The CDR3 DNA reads TGTGCCAGCAGCGGCGACAGGGTCAGCTCTGGAAACACCATATATTTT. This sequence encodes CASSGDRVSSGNTIYF.

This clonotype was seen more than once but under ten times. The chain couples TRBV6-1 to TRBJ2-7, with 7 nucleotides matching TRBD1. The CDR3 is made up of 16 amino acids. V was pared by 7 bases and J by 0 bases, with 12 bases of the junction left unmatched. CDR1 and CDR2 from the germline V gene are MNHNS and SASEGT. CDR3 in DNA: TGTGCCAGCATGGGGACCCGGACAGGCAACTCCTACGAGCAGTACTTC. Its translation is CASMGTRTGNSYEQYF.

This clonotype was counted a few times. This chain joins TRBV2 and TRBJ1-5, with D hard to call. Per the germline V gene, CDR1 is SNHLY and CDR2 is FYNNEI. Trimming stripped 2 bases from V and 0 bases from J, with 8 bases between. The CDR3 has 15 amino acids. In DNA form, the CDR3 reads TGTGCCAGCAGTGAACGAAGCTATAGCAATCAGCCCCAGCATTTT. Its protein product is CASSERSYSNQPQHF.

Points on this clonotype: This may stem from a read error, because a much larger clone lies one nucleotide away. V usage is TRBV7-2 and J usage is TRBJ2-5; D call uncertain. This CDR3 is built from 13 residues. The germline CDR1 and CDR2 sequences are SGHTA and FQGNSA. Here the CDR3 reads CASSLGYQATQYF. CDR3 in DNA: TGTGCCAGCAGCTTAGGGTACCAAGCGACCCAGTACTTC.

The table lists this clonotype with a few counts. For the CDR3, the DNA is TGTGCCAGCAGCTTATTTGGTGGGAGAGGAGATACGCAGTATTTT. It specifies CASSLFGGRGDTQYF. The chain uses TRBV7-9 and TRBJ2-3; the D gene is possibly TRBD2 (5 bases). The CDR3 is 15 amino acids. The germline V gene has CDR1 SEHNR and CDR2 FQNEAQ (reference sequence). V lost 2 bases, J lost 5 bases, and 14 bases lay in between.

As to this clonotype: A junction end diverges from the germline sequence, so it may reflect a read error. CDR3 region: CASSLDDRGQGQPHHF. The CDR3, as DNA: TGTGCCAGCAGCTTGGATGACAGGGGGCAAGGTCAGCCCCATCATTTT. The chain links TRBV5-5 to TRBJ1-5; 10 bases agree with TRBD1. CDR1 SGHKS and CDR2 YYEKEE come from the germline V gene (reference sequence). The CDR3 runs to 16 residues.

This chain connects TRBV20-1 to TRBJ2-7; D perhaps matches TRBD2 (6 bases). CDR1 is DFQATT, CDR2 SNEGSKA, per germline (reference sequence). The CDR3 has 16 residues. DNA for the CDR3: TGCTGTTCAACAGAAGGAGGGGCAGGCGGACGTGTCGAGCAGTACTTC. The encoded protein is CCSTEGGAGGRVEQYF.

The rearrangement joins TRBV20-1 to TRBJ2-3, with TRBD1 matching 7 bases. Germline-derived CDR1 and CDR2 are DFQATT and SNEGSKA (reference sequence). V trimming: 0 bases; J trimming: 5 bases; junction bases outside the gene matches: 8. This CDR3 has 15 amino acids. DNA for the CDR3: TGCAGTGCTAGAGATCTTGACAGGGCGAAAGATACGCAGTATTTT. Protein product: CSARDLDRAKDTQYF.

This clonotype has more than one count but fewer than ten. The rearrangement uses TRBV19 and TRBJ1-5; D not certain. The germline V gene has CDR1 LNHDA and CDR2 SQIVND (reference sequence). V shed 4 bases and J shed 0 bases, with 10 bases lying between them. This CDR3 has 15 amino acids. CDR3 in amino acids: CASSNRWASNQPQHF. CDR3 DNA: TGTGCCAGTAGTAACCGGTGGGCTAGCAATCAGCCCCAGCATTTT.

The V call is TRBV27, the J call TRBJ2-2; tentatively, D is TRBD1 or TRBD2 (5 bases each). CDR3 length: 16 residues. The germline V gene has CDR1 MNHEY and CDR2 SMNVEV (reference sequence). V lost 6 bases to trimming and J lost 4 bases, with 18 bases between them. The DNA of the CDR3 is TGTGCCAGCAGCACCGGGACGCCCGTAAGCACCGGGGAGCTGTTTTTT. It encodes CASSTGTPVSTGELFF.

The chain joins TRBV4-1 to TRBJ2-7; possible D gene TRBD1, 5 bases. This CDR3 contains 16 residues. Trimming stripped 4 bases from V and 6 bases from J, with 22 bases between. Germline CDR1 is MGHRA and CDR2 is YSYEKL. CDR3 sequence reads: CASSPARAGFHFEQYF. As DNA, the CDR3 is TGCGCCAGCAGCCCGGCCCGCGCAGGGTTCCATTTCGAGCAGTACTTC.

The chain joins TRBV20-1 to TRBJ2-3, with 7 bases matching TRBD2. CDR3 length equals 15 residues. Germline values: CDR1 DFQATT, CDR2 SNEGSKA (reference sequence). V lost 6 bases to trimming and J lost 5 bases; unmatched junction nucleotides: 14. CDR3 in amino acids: CSARRLATREDTQYF. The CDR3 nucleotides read TGCAGTGCCCGCCGACTAGCCACTAGGGAAGATACGCAGTATTTT.

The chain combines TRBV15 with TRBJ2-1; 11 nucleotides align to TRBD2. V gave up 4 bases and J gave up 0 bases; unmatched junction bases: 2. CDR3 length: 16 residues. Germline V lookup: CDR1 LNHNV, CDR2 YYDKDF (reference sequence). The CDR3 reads CATSIGLAGSYNEQFF. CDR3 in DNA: TGTGCCACCAGCATCGGACTAGCGGGCTCCTACAATGAGCAGTTCTTC.

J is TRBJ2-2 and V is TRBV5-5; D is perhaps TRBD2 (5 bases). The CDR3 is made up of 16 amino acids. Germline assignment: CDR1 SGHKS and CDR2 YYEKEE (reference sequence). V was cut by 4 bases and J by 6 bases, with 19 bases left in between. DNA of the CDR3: TGTGCCAGCAGCACCAGCGGACTCACGCGGGCCGGGGAGCTGTTTTTT. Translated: CASSTSGLTRAGELFF.

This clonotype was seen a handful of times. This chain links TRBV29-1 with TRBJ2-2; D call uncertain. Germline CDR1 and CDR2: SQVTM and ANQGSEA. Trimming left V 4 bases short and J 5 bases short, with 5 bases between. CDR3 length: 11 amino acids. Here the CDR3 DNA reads TGCAGCGTTGGGGTTACCGGGGAGCTGTTTTTT. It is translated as CSVGVTGELFF.

CDR3 bases: TGTGCCAGCAGTGAAGCCCCAGGGGGAGAGCAGTACTTC. Translating gives CASSEAPGGEQYF. This chain joins TRBV2 and TRBJ2-7, with 7 nucleotides matching TRBD1. V was clipped by 0 bases and J by 7 bases; unmatched bases: 3. CDR3 size: 13 residues. The V gene's germline CDR1 is SNHLY and CDR2 FYNNEI.

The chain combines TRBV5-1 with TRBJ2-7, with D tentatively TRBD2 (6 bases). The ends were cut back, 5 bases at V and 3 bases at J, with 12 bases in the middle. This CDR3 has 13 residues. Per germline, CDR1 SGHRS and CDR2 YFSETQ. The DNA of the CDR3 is TGCGCCAGCAGGTCCACGGGGGACTACGAGCAGTACTTC. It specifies CASRSTGDYEQYF. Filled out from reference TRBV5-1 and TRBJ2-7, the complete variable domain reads KAGVTQTPRYLIKTRGQQVTLSCSPISGHRSVSWYQQTPGQGLQFLFEYFSETQRNKGNFPGRFSGRQFSNSRSEMNVSTLELGDSALYLCASRSTGDYEQYFGPGTRLTVT.

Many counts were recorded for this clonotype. This CDR3 reads CASTGAFTGEQFF. Here the CDR3 DNA reads TGTGCCAGCACGGGAGCTTTTACAGGGGAGCAGTTCTTC. The chain uses TRBV27 and TRBJ2-1, with D perhaps assigned TRBD1 or TRBD2 (6 bases each). From germline, CDR1 is MNHEY and CDR2 SMNVEV (reference sequence). The length of the CDR3 is 13 residues. Trimming stripped 7 bases from V and 10 bases from J, with 17 bases between.